Given below is one T cell receptor (beta chain) in context. Its antigen is undetermined. The CDR3 loop spans 15 amino acids. Trimming at V came to 5 bases and at J to 5 bases, leaving 9 bases not matched to a gene. In germline, CDR1 is SEHNR, CDR2 FQNEAQ (reference sequence). The sample is drawn from a study of molecular identifiers for immune sequencing clone quantification. Study-level background: RNA, taken in replicates from about 21,000 or 97,000 naive CD8 cells, was split five ways, with four sequenced. Study observations and caveats: In naive cells, clones above 20 RNA copies held under 1% of molecules, whereas in effector cells they held over 97%.

Listed TCR primers, together with previously described methods, were used for the bulk TCR libraries. One entry per CDR3 protein results from TCRdb running MiXCR on the PCR reads. The table includes over 550,000 distinct CDR3 sequences, 25% detected once. Material: naive CD8+ T cells from blood, with Jurkat cell RNA spiked in. This sample's subset: FACS-sorted CD8+CD4-CCR7+CD45RA+ naive T cells. The gene calls are TRBV7-9 and TRBJ2-7; TRBD1 aligns across 10 bases. This sequence originates from a human donor in good health. Some libraries in this study had Jurkat cell RNA spiked in. CDR3 region: CASSATGTGVNEQYF. CDR3 DNA: TGTGCCAGCAGCGCCACCGGGACAGGGGTCAACGAGCAGTACTTC.